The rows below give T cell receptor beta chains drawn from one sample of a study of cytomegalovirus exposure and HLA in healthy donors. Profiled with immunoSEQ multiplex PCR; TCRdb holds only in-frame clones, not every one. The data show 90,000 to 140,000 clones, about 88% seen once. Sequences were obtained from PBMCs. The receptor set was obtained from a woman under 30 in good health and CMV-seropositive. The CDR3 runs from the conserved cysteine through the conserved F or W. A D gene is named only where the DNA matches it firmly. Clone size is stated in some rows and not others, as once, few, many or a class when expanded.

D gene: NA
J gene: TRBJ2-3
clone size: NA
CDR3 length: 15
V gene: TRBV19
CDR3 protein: CASTSSWTATDTQYF
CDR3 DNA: TGTGCCAGTACCTCGTCCTGGACAGCTACAGATACGCAGTATTTT

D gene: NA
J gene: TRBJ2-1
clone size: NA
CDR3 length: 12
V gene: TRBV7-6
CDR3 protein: CASSKEGVYQFF
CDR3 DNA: TGTGCCAGCAGTAAAGAGGGTGTCTACCAGTTCTTC

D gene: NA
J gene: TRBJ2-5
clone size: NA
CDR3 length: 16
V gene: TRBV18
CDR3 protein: CASSPISPGLQETQYF
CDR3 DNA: TGTGCCAGCTCACCAATCTCCCCAGGGCTCCAAGAGACCCAGTACTTC

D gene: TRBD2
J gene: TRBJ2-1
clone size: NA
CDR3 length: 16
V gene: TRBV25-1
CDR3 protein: CASSETSGRTGNEQFF
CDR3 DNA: TGTGCCAGCAGTGAGACTAGCGGGAGGACCGGCAATGAGCAGTTCTTC

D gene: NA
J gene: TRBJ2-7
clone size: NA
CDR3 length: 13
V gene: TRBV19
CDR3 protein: CASSITPAYEQYF
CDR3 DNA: TGTGCCAGTAGTATAACTCCCGCCTACGAGCAGTACTTC

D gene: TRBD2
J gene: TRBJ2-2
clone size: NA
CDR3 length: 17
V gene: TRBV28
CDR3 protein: CASSLFSGGRITGELFF
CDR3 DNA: TGTGCCAGCAGTTTATTTTCGGGAGGGAGGATAACCGGGGAGCTGTTTTTT

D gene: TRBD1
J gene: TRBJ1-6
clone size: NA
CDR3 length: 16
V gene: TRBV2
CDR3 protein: CASSRRQGAGNSPLHF
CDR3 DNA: TGTGCCAGCAGCCGACGACAGGGGGCAGGGAATTCACCCCTCCACTTT

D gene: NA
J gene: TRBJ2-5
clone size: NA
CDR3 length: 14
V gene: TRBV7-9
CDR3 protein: CASSSDGGDETQYF
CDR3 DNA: TGTGCCAGCAGCTCAGATGGGGGCGACGAGACCCAGTACTTC

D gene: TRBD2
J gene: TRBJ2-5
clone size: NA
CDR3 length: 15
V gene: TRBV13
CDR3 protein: CASIRLAGGGETQYF
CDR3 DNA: TGTGCCAGCATCCGATTAGCGGGAGGTGGGGAGACCCAGTACTTC

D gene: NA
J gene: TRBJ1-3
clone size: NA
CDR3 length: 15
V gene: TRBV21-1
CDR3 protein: CASSKNPAVGNTIYF
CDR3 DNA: TGTGCCAGCAGCAAAAATCCTGCGGTCGGAAACACCATATATTTT

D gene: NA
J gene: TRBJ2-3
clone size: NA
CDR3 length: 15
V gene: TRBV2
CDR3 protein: CASRQTSVAVDTQYF
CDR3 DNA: TGTGCCAGCAGACAGACTAGTGTCGCGGTAGATACGCAGTATTTT

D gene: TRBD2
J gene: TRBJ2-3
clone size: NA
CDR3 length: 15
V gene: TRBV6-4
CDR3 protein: CASSDSAGSTDTQYF
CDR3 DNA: TGTGCCAGCAGTGACTCAGCGGGGAGCACAGATACGCAGTATTTT

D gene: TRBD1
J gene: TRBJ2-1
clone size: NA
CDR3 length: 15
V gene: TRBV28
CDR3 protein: CASSPYHLGQIEQFF
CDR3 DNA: TGTGCCAGCAGTCCTTACCACTTGGGACAGATCGAGCAGTTCTTC

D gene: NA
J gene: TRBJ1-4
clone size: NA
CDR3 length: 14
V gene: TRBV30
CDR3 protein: CAWSERGTGEKLFF
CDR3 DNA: TGTGCCTGGAGTGAACGGGGTACTGGTGAAAAACTGTTTTTT

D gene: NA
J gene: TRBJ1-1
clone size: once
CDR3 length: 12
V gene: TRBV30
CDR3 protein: CAWMWGGTEAFF
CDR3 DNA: TGTGCCTGGATGTGGGGGGGCACTGAAGCTTTCTTT

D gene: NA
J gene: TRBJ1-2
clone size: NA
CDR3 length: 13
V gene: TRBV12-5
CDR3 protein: CASGLDGKYGYTF
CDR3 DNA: TGTGCTAGTGGTTTGGACGGGAAATATGGCTACACCTTC

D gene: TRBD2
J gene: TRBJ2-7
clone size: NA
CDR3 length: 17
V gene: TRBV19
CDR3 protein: CASQKGGLAGDLYEQYF
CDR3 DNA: TGTGCCAGCCAAAAAGGCGGACTAGCGGGGGACCTCTACGAGCAGTACTTC

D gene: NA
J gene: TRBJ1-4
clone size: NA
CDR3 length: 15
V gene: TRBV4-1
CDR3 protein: CASSLSGAGNEKLFF
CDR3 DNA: TGCGCCAGCAGCCTATCAGGGGCGGGTAATGAAAAACTGTTTTTT

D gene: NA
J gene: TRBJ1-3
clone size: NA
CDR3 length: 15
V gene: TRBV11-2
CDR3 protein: CASSSPGISGNTIYF
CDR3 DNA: TGTGCCAGCAGCTCCCCCGGGATTTCAGGAAACACCATATATTTT